These 28 T cell receptor beta chains share one sample of origin, sequenced in a study of neurological immune-mediated disorders. From the 5' RACE reads, TCRdb called clonotypes with MiXCR, one entry per CDR3 protein. The sample shows 55,000 to 75,000 distinct CDR3 sequences, about 2.5% of them seen only once. Sequences were obtained from PBMCs. The receptors here all came from a man in his fifties or sixties with multiple sclerosis.

This clonotype was counted at least ten times. The chain links TRBV5-1 to TRBJ2-1, with 10 bases aligning to TRBD1. V trimming: 2 bases; J trimming: 5 bases; junction bases outside the gene matches: 4. The germline V gene has CDR1 SGHRS and CDR2 YFSETQ. This CDR3 is built from 15 residues. Here the CDR3 reads CASSFGQGGHNEQFF. CDR3 nucleotide sequence: TGCGCCAGCAGCTTCGGACAGGGGGGGCACAATGAGCAGTTCTTC.

Ten or more counts support this clonotype. This chain uses TRBV20-1 with TRBJ1-1, with 9 bases identical to TRBD1. Losses at the gene ends were 2 bases for V and 8 bases for J; bases not matched to a gene: 9. The germline CDR1 and CDR2 sequences are DFQATT and SNEGSKA (reference sequence). The CDR3 is 14 amino acids. Here the CDR3 reads CSARKPGQGPEAFF. As DNA, the CDR3 is TGCAGTGCTAGAAAACCGGGACAGGGCCCAGAAGCTTTCTTT.

This clonotype was seen many times. The junction departs from the called germline gene at one end, perhaps through a read error. This chain joins TRBV15 and TRBJ2-1, with D possibly matching TRBD2 (5 bases). This CDR3 region has 15 residues. The germline V gene has CDR1 LNHNV and CDR2 YYDKDF (reference sequence). The CDR3 is CTTRSASKRTDEQFF. In DNA, the CDR3 is TGTACCACCAGGTCCGCTAGCAAGAGGACCGATGAGCAGTTCTTC.

This clonotype was detected ten times or more. V gene TRBV7-2 combines with J gene TRBJ2-5, with D possibly being TRBD1 (7 bases). V was shortened by 5 bases and J by 5 bases, with 18 bases between the two germline ends. This CDR3 contains 15 residues. Germline V CDR1 and CDR2: SGHTA, FQGNSA. The CDR3 coding sequence is TGTGCCAGCAGCCTTACAGGGGTTGGAGGGGAGACCCAGTACTTC. Its protein product is CASSLTGVGGETQYF.

This clonotype occurred many times. The chain employs TRBV7-8 and TRBJ2-5; the D is unclear. With 1 base removed from V and 1 base from J, the gap between germline ends came to 7 bases. The CDR3 has 14 residues. Per germline, CDR1 SGHVS and CDR2 FQNEAQ. The CDR3 reads CASSLGGSQETQYF. The CDR3, as DNA: TGTGCCAGCAGCTTAGGTGGCAGCCAAGAGACCCAGTACTTC.

This clonotype was counted a few times. The chain recombines TRBV5-1 with TRBJ2-2; TRBD1 is a possible D gene (6 bases). Trimming took off 9 bases at V and 3 bases at J, with 9 bases between the two ends. The length of the CDR3 is 12 residues. From germline, CDR1 is SGHRS and CDR2 YFSETQ. The CDR3, as DNA: TGCGCCACAGGGGATTACACCGGGGAGCTGTTTTTT. Amino acids: CATGDYTGELFF.

This clonotype was seen many times. This chain's CDR3 is CASSDGLHHPKQYF. The CDR3 nucleotides are TGTGCCAGCAGCGACGGACTACACCACCCCAAGCAGTACTTC. The chain carries TRBV7-2 and TRBJ2-7, with D possibly matching TRBD2 (6 bases). Germline V lookup: CDR1 SGHTA, CDR2 FQGNSA. With 5 bases removed from V and 8 bases from J, the gap between germline ends came to 19 bases. CDR3 length equals 14 residues.

This clonotype was counted many times. The V call is TRBV5-1, the J call TRBJ2-7, with D tentatively TRBD2 (5 bases). V dropped 0 bases and J dropped 4 bases, with 11 bases sitting between them. CDR3 length: 14 residues. Germline CDR1 is SGHRS and CDR2 is YFSETQ. CDR3 nucleotide sequence: TGCGCCAGCAGCTTGGGGACTTCGGGTTACGAGCAGTACTTC. Residues: CASSLGTSGYEQYF.

This clonotype was seen many times. V usage is TRBV12-3 or TRBV12-4 and J usage is TRBJ2-3; D is perhaps TRBD2 (5 bases). The CDR3 is made up of 14 amino acids. With 1 base removed from V and 4 bases from J, the gap between germline ends came to 9 bases. In DNA, the CDR3 is TGTGCCAGCAGTTTAGGGGGTAGCGCAGATACGCAGTATTTT. This gives the protein CASSLGGSADTQYF.

The table lists this clonotype with many counts. The V call is TRBV5-1, the J call TRBJ2-2, with D possibly being TRBD1 or TRBD2 (5 bases each). V lost 4 bases and J 2 bases, leaving 27 bases between the germline ends. Germline values: CDR1 SGHRS, CDR2 YFSETQ. The CDR3 sequence is 20 residues long. CDR3: CASSTSLVNPGRANTGELFF. The CDR3 DNA follows: TGCGCCAGCAGCACGAGTTTAGTTAATCCGGGACGGGCTAACACCGGGGAGCTGTTTTTT.

This clonotype was counted at least ten times. The chain links TRBV7-2 to TRBJ2-3, with 8 bases that match TRBD2. Germline V gives CDR1 SGHTA, CDR2 FQGNSA. Trimming cost V 1 base and J 1 base; bases outside gene matches: 4. The CDR3 extends over 16 amino acids. CDR3 amino acids: CASSLGAGGRTDTQYF. CDR3 sequence (DNA): TGTGCCAGCAGCTTAGGCGCGGGGGGCCGCACAGATACGCAGTATTTT.

As regards this clonotype: This may come from a read error, since a much larger clone is one base off. The rearrangement joins TRBV6-2 or TRBV6-3 to TRBJ2-7; no definite D call. This CDR3 contains 12 residues. Germline CDR1 MNHEY, CDR2 SVGEGT. The DNA for the CDR3 is TGTTCCAGCAGTTACGTATCCTACGAGCAGTACTTC. Protein product: CSSSYVSYEQYF.

This clonotype was seen at least ten times. This chain joins TRBV5-1 and TRBJ2-3; 13 bases agree with TRBD2. Germline CDR1 and CDR2: SGHRS and YFSETQ. Trimming removed 4 bases from V and 0 bases from J; junction bases left unmatched: 11. This CDR3 spans 19 amino acids. In nucleotides, the CDR3 is TGCGCCAGCAGCCCGATGACTAGCGGGGGGATTTCTAGCACAGATACGCAGTATTTT. Amino acid sequence: CASSPMTSGGISSTDTQYF.

This clonotype came up many times. V gene TRBV7-6 combines with J gene TRBJ2-7, with 7 bases lining up with TRBD1. CDR3 size: 13 residues. V lost 5 bases, J lost 3 bases, and 4 bases stayed unmatched. Germline lookup yields CDR1 SGHVS and CDR2 FNYEAQ. This chain's CDR3 is CASSPTGNYEQYF. The DNA of the CDR3 is TGTGCCAGCAGCCCGACAGGGAACTACGAGCAGTACTTC.

This clonotype was picked up many times. V and J are TRBV12-3 or TRBV12-4 and TRBJ2-1; D uncertain. There are 13 residues in the CDR3. V was clipped by 6 bases and J by 9 bases, with 15 bases between them. CDR3 in amino acids: CASSPAPGGEQFF. The CDR3 nucleotides are TGTGCCAGCAGCCCGGCCCCGGGTGGTGAGCAGTTCTTC.

The table lists this clonotype with many counts. This chain uses TRBV20-1 with TRBJ1-6; 8 bases agree with TRBD1. Unmatched junction bases numbered 4, after V lost 1 base and J lost 5 bases. The CDR3 consists of 15 residues. CDR1 DFQATT and CDR2 SNEGSKA come from the germline V gene (reference sequence). The CDR3 loop is CSARGTGKDNSPLHF. The DNA for the CDR3 is TGCAGTGCTAGAGGGACAGGGAAGGATAATTCACCCCTCCACTTT.

With respect to this clonotype: The DNA is left out, because the CDR3 cannot be placed on it with certainty; the CDR3 is given as TCRdb lists it. CDR3: CASSVGGGTNSTLNF. The genes are TRBV9 and TRBJ1-6; TRBD1 is the table's D call, not checked against the DNA. The CDR3 is made up of 15 amino acids, end residues included. CDR1 and CDR2 (germline): SGDLS, YYNGEE.

In this sample, this clonotype turned up many times. This chain connects TRBV20-1 to TRBJ1-2, with D hard to call. CDR3 length: 14 residues. V was pared by 0 bases and J by 5 bases, with 13 bases between. From germline, CDR1 is DFQATT and CDR2 SNEGSKA (reference sequence). The CDR3 spells CSARDLNSIYGYTF. Written as DNA, the CDR3 is TGCAGTGCTAGAGACCTTAACAGCATTTATGGCTACACCTTC.

The sample holds many counts of this clonotype. V and J are TRBV25-1 and TRBJ1-1; D uncertain. The V gene's germline CDR1 is MGHDK and CDR2 SYGVNS. This CDR3 is 14 amino acids long. Trimming cost V 2 bases and J 4 bases, with 11 bases left between them. This chain's CDR3 is CASSETTWGTEAFF. The DNA of the CDR3 is TGTGCCAGCAGTGAAACCACCTGGGGCACTGAAGCTTTCTTT.

The chain recombines TRBV5-1 with TRBJ2-3, with D perhaps matching TRBD1 (5 bases). Trimming removed 3 bases from V and 0 bases from J, with 17 bases in between. Germline V gene lookup returns CDR1 SGHRS and CDR2 YFSETQ. The CDR3 length is 17 residues. The CDR3 coding sequence is TGCGCCAGCAGCTCCTACCACAGGACAACTAGCACAGATACGCAGTATTTT. The encoded protein is CASSSYHRTTSTDTQYF.

This clonotype was seen many times. The V gene is TRBV20-1, the J gene TRBJ2-7; the D call may be TRBD1 or TRBD2 (5 bases each). Per the germline V gene, CDR1 is DFQATT and CDR2 is SNEGSKA (reference sequence). Deletions cut 0 bases from V and 2 bases from J, with 8 bases between. CDR3 length: 13 residues. The CDR3 region is CSARDGGPYEQYF. In nucleotides, the CDR3 is TGCAGTGCTAGAGATGGGGGACCCTACGAGCAGTACTTC.

This clonotype came up many times. The chain employs TRBV6-2 or TRBV6-3 and TRBJ1-1; D is uncertain. The germline V and J ends were trimmed by 4 bases and 5 bases, with 11 bases remaining between them. Looked up from germline, CDR1 is MNHEY and CDR2 is SVGEGT. This CDR3 spans 13 amino acids. CDR3 region: CASSFSLGTEAFF. DNA for the CDR3: TGTGCCAGCAGTTTTTCCCTGGGTACTGAAGCTTTCTTT.

This clonotype was detected many times. The rearrangement uses TRBV12-3 or TRBV12-4 and TRBJ2-3; D not resolved. The CDR3 is 14 residues long. The V end was cut by 3 bases, the J end by 1 base, with 8 bases between. CDR3 sequence reads: CASSLGRRTDTQYF. The DNA for the CDR3 is TGTGCCAGCAGTTTGGGTCGCCGCACAGATACGCAGTATTTT.

This clonotype was counted many times. The chain uses TRBV5-1 and TRBJ2-2; maybe TRBD1 (6 bases). The germline V and J ends were trimmed by 4 bases and 4 bases, with 17 bases remaining between them. The germline gives CDR1 SGHRS, CDR2 YFSETQ. The CDR3 totals 16 residues. The chain's CDR3 is CASSPRQGRGTGELFF. CDR3 bases: TGCGCCAGCAGCCCCCGGCAGGGGCGCGGCACCGGGGAGCTGTTTTTT.

This clonotype was recorded at least ten times. The chain links TRBV12-3 or TRBV12-4 to TRBJ1-2; possible D gene TRBD1, 6 bases. This CDR3 comprises 15 residues. V was shortened by 3 bases and J by 0 bases, with 11 bases between the two germline ends. The CDR3 protein is CASSFQQGANYGYTF. Written as DNA, the CDR3 is TGTGCCAGCAGTTTCCAACAGGGAGCTAACTATGGCTACACCTTC.

This clonotype was counted at least ten times. The DNA of the CDR3 is TGTGCCAGCAGCTTATGGGGCGGGGGGGCTACAGATACGCAGTATTTT. The encoded protein is CASSLWGGGATDTQYF. The chain links TRBV7-2 to TRBJ2-3; the match to TRBD2 covers 9 bases. CDR1 is SGHTA and CDR2 is FQGNSA in the germline V gene. Losses at the gene ends were 2 bases for V and 3 bases for J; bases not matched to a gene: 6. This CDR3 has 16 residues.

Many counts were recorded for this clonotype. V usage is TRBV20-1 and J usage is TRBJ2-7; 9 nucleotides line up with TRBD1. J lost 4 bases, V lost 6 bases, and 7 bases had no gene match. The CDR3 is made up of 13 amino acids. Per germline, CDR1 DFQATT and CDR2 SNEGSKA (reference sequence). The CDR3 region is CSASTGGLYEQYF. The CDR3 nucleotides are TGCAGTGCCAGTACAGGGGGCTTGTACGAGCAGTACTTC.

This clonotype was counted ten times or more. The V gene is TRBV4-3, the J gene TRBJ1-2; TRBD1 is a possible D gene (6 bases). Germline assignment: CDR1 LGHNA and CDR2 YSLEER. V lost 0 bases, J lost 4 bases, and 12 bases lay in between. The CDR3 consists of 15 residues. In DNA, the CDR3 is TGCGCCAGCAGCCAAGACGCCAGGGGAGCCTATGGCTACACCTTC. Residues: CASSQDARGAYGYTF.